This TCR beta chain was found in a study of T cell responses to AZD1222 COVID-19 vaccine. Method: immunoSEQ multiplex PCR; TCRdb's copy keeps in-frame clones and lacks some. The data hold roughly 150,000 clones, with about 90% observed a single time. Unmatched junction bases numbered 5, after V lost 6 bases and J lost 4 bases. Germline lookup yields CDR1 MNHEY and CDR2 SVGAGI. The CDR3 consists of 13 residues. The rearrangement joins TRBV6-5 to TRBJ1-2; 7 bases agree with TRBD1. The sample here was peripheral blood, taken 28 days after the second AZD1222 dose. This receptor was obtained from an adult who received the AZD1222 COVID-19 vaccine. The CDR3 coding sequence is TGTGCCAGCAGGCCGACAGGGACCTATGGCTACACCTTC. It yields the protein CASRPTGTYGYTF.